These 8 T cell receptor beta chains were sequenced from one sample in a study of cytomegalovirus exposure and HLA in healthy donors. Only in-frame clones appear in the TCRdb table, and some are missing; sequencing was by immunoSEQ multiplex PCR. The table has approximately 150,000 clones, over 80% seen once. Sequencing was performed on PBMCs. Every receptor here comes from a man aged 25-40 years in good health and CMV-seropositive.

V and J are TRBV13 and TRBJ1-2; the match to TRBD1 covers 11 bases. Germline CDR1 is PRHDT and CDR2 is FYEKMQ (reference sequence). The CDR3 contains 16 residues. J gave up 0 bases and V 5 bases, and 5 bases lay outside the gene matches. The CDR3 DNA reads as TGTGCCAGCAGCCCTGGACAGGGGGCGCCTAACTATGGCTACACCTTC. The encoded protein is CASSPGQGAPNYGYTF.

This chain joins TRBV27 and TRBJ2-7; D perhaps matches TRBD2 (6 bases). V was trimmed by 0 bases and J by 3 bases, leaving 12 bases between them. This CDR3 contains 15 residues. The germline CDR1 and CDR2 sequences are MNHEY and SMNVEV (reference sequence). The CDR3 is CASSLSQAGDYEQYF. DNA for the CDR3: TGTGCCAGCAGTTTATCCCAAGCGGGCGACTACGAGCAGTACTTC.

The gene calls are TRBV13 and TRBJ2-6; D gene ambiguous. Trimming took 1 base from V and 1 from J, leaving 2 bases between them. CDR3 length: 14 amino acids. CDR1 PRHDT and CDR2 FYEKMQ come from the germline V gene (reference sequence). The CDR3 region is CASSLASGANVLTF. In DNA form, the CDR3 reads TGTGCCAGCAGCTTAGCATCTGGGGCCAACGTCCTGACTTTC. The variable domain in full, with the rest retrieved from reference TRBV13 and TRBJ2-6, is AAGVIQSPRHLIKEKRETATLKCYPIPRHDTVYWYQQGPGQDPQFLISFYEKMQSDKGSIPDRFSAQQFSDYHSELNMSSLELGDSALYFCASSLASGANVLTFGAGSRLTVL.

This rearrangement joins TRBV4-1 to TRBJ2-2; TRBD2 agrees at 12 bases. The CDR3 totals 17 residues. Per germline, CDR1 MGHRA and CDR2 YSYEKL. With 6 bases clipped from V and 2 bases from J, the junction kept 7 bases outside the gene matches. The CDR3 sequence: CASSLGLAGPNTGELFF. The CDR3 nucleotides are TGCGCCAGCAGTCTAGGACTAGCGGGGCCCAACACCGGGGAGCTGTTTTTT.

V and J are TRBV15 and TRBJ2-1; 7 bases fit TRBD1. Germline CDR1 is LNHNV and CDR2 is YYDKDF (reference sequence). The CDR3 length is 14 residues. V was clipped by 5 bases and J by 1 base; unmatched bases: 2. CDR3 sequence (DNA): TGTGCCACCAGCTCGACAGGGTCCTACAATGAGCAGTTCTTC. Its translation is CATSSTGSYNEQFF.

This rearrangement joins TRBV10-3 to TRBJ2-5, with D maybe TRBD1 (5 bases). V was shortened by 8 bases and J by 2 bases, with 15 bases between the two germline ends. The CDR3 has 14 amino acids. In germline, CDR1 is ENHRY, CDR2 SYGVKD. The CDR3 loop reads CAIGPTAAQETQYF. CDR3 nucleotide sequence: TGTGCCATCGGCCCGACAGCAGCTCAAGAGACCCAGTACTTC.

This chain joins TRBV27 and TRBJ1-1; no definite D call. In germline, CDR1 is MNHEY, CDR2 SMNVEV (reference sequence). The CDR3 runs to 15 residues. Trimming stripped 5 bases from V and 6 bases from J, with 19 bases between. In nucleotides, the CDR3 is TGTGCCAGCAGTCTTGAGGCCCCAGCCGGGGCTGAAGCTTTCTTT. Its protein is CASSLEAPAGAEAFF.

The table lists this clone with a count of one. The chain joins TRBV5-4 to TRBJ2-3; possible D gene TRBD2, 7 bases. Germline V lookup: CDR1 SGHNT, CDR2 YYREEE (reference sequence). The CDR3 runs 15 residues. The ends were cut back, 4 bases at V and 11 bases at J, with 23 bases in the middle. DNA of the CDR3: TGTGCCAGCAGCGAGGGAGGGCTATCCGAAGGGGGGCAGTATTTT. Residues: CASSEGGLSEGGQYF.